In its sample, the clone carrying this T cell receptor (beta chain) was seen a few times. TCRdb processed the PCR reads anew with MiXCR; each CDR3 protein has one entry. Of 10,000 to 15,000 distinct CDR3 sequences in the sample, roughly 60% are singletons; the top ten hold under 40%. Samples came from patients with localized non-small cell lung adenocarcinoma. This sample was taken from a study of CD4 and CD8 cells across lung adenocarcinoma regions. V was pared by 4 bases and J by 2 bases, with 3 bases of the junction left unmatched. Germline V CDR1 and CDR2: MNHEY, SVGAGI. The CDR3 length is 15 residues.

The TCR originated in a female donor with lung adenocarcinoma. The CD4 and CD8 labels of this study may be unreliable. The chain employs TRBV6-5 and TRBJ2-3, with 10 bases matching TRBD2. The sample taken for sequencing was CD8+ T cells from the margin of a lung tumor. The CDR3 DNA reads TGTGCCAGCAGTTTCGGGACTAGCGACACAGATACGCAGTATTTT. This codes for CASSFGTSDTDTQYF.